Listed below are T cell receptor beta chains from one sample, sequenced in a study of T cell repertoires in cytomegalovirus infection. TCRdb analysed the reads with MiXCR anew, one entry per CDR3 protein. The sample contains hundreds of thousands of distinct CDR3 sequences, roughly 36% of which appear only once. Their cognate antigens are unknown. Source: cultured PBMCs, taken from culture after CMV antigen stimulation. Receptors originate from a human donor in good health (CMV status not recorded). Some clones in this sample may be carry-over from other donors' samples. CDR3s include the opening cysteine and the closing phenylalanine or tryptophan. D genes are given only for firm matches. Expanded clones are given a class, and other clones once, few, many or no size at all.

CASSQEGTGDPTYEQYF,TGCGCCAGCAGCCAAGAGGGCACCGGGGATCCAACCTACGAGCAGTACTTC,NA,TRBV4-1,TRBJ2-7,NA
CAISAQGPSSGANVLTF,TGTGCCATCAGTGCTCAGGGGCCCTCCTCTGGGGCCAACGTCCTGACTTTC,few,TRBV10-3,TRBJ2-6,NA
CATSRLGPPEVQYF,TGTGCCACCAGCAGACTGGGACCCCCCGAAGTGCAGTATTTT,NA,TRBV15,TRBJ2-3,NA
CATSDHGATNEKLFF,TGTGCCACCAGCGACCACGGCGCAACTAATGAAAAACTGTTTTTT,NA,TRBV15,TRBJ1-4,NA
CASSPGDFNQPQHF,TGTGCCAGCAGCCCAGGGGATTTCAATCAGCCCCAGCATTTT,few,TRBV7-2,TRBJ1-5,NA
CASRQGTPNTGELFF,TGTGCCAGTAGACAAGGGACCCCAAACACCGGGGAGCTGTTTTTT,few,TRBV7-6,TRBJ2-2,NA
CAIRQGSTDTQYF,TGTGCCATCAGACAGGGGAGTACAGATACGCAGTATTTT,NA,TRBV10-3,TRBJ2-3,TRBD1
CASSVDTLQETQYF,TGTGCCAGCAGCGTCGACACGTTACAAGAGACCCAGTACTTC,NA,TRBV5-4,TRBJ2-5,NA
CASSSLLAGSTDTQYF,TGTGCCAGCAGCTCCCTATTAGCGGGAAGCACAGATACGCAGTATTTT,many,TRBV12-3/TRBV12-4,TRBJ2-3,TRBD2
CASSASRYGYTF,TGTGCCAGCAGCGCGTCGAGGTATGGCTACACCTTC,few,TRBV28,TRBJ1-2,NA
CASSLPHRVLGYTF,TGTGCCAGCAGCCTCCCCCACAGGGTTTTGGGCTACACCTTC,many,TRBV12-3/TRBV12-4,TRBJ1-2,NA
CASTLGTGNNQPQHF,TGTGCCAGCACCCTAGGGACAGGGAACAATCAGCCCCAGCATTTT,NA,TRBV7-6,TRBJ1-5,TRBD1
CASNAGGKTQYF,TGTGCCAGCAACGCGGGGGGCAAGACCCAGTACTTC,NA,TRBV2,TRBJ2-5,TRBD2
CASSDGTGTNSPLHF,TGTGCCAGCAGTGACGGAACAGGGACTAATTCACCCCTCCACTTT,NA,TRBV2,TRBJ1-6,NA
CASSILGGTASSTDTQYF,TGTGCCAGCAGTATCCTGGGCGGGACAGCATCTAGCACAGATACGCAGTATTTT,NA,TRBV28,TRBJ2-3,NA
CASSPGLAGGGEQYF,TGTGCCAGCAGCCCCGGACTAGCGGGAGGTGGCGAGCAGTACTTC,many,TRBV7-2,TRBJ2-7,TRBD2
CSARPVGLYGYTF,TGCAGTGCTAGACCGGTGGGGCTCTATGGCTACACCTTC,few,TRBV20-1,TRBJ1-2,NA
CASSQDPREEQFF,TGCGCCAGCAGCCAAGACCCGCGGGAAGAGCAGTTCTTC,NA,TRBV4-3,TRBJ2-1,NA
CASSQNQGGTEAFF,TGTGCCAGCAGCCAAAATCAGGGAGGCACTGAAGCTTTCTTT,NA,TRBV14,TRBJ1-1,NA
CASSQDWGGAGTMDEQYF,TGCGCCAGCAGCCAAGATTGGGGCGGGGCAGGTACAATGGACGAGCAGTACTTC,few,TRBV4-3,TRBJ2-7,NA
CASSDFGGAWRGGPYEQYF,TGTGCCAGCAGTGATTTCGGAGGGGCTTGGCGGGGGGGACCCTACGAGCAGTACTTC,few,TRBV2,TRBJ2-7,TRBD2
CATSKAGTGRNQPQHF,TGTGCCACCAGCAAAGCAGGAACAGGCAGAAATCAGCCCCAGCATTTT,once,TRBV15,TRBJ1-5,NA
CASSLVGTRTGELFF,TGTGCCAGCAGCTTAGTCGGGACAAGAACCGGGGAGCTGTTTTTT,NA,TRBV7-9,TRBJ2-2,NA
CASLKGPNQPQHF,TGTGCCAGCTTAAAGGGCCCCAATCAGCCCCAGCATTTT,NA,TRBV12-3/TRBV12-4,TRBJ1-5,NA
CASNRQGSSYEQYF,TGTGCCAGCAACCGACAGGGGAGCTCCTACGAGCAGTACTTC,many,TRBV7-2,TRBJ2-7,TRBD1
CASSEGLGALAKNIQYF,TGTGCCAGCAGTGAAGGATTGGGGGCACTAGCCAAAAACATTCAGTACTTC,NA,TRBV6-1,TRBJ2-4,NA
CASSPRVPSYNEQFF,TGTGCCAGCAGCCCGCGGGTACCCAGCTACAATGAGCAGTTCTTC,few,TRBV7-9,TRBJ2-1,NA
CASSSGLARQNEQFF,TGTGCCAGCAGCTCTGGACTAGCTCGGCAGAATGAGCAGTTCTTC,NA,TRBV7-2,TRBJ2-1,TRBD2
CASAREGNTEAFF,TGTGCCAGCGCGAGGGAGGGGAACACTGAAGCTTTCTTT,NA,TRBV2,TRBJ1-1,NA
CASKGTGGGYEQFF,TGTGCCAGCAAAGGGACAGGGGGCGGCTATGAGCAGTTCTTC,NA,TRBV2,TRBJ2-1,TRBD1
CASSLDREAYNEQFF,TGTGCCAGCAGCCTCGACAGGGAAGCCTACAATGAGCAGTTCTTC,once,TRBV6-2/TRBV6-3,TRBJ2-1,TRBD1
CSVEGPLGNEQFF,TGCAGCGTTGAAGGGCCCTTAGGGAATGAGCAGTTCTTC,NA,TRBV29-1,TRBJ2-1,NA